This T cell receptor (beta chain) was observed in a study of blood T cell repertoires in COVID-19. The wider study: Nucleic acid was either cDNA or gDNA, and it came from T cells, B-cell-depleted T cells, or PBMCs.

Germline V gene data show CDR1 as MNHEY and CDR2 as SMNVEV (reference sequence). The CDR3 totals 14 residues. V lost 0 bases and J 1 base, leaving 7 bases between the germline ends. The assay was immunoSEQ multiplex PCR, and TCRdb's table has in-frame clones only and misses some. The sample carries roughly 260,000 clones, about 91% recorded once. Sequencing input: peripheral blood. The rearrangement links TRBV27 to TRBJ2-7; D is unclear. This clonotype was sampled from a person under 35 with COVID-19, enrolled during active disease. CDR3 region: CASSLSARSYEQYF. The CDR3, as DNA: TGTGCCAGCAGTTTATCGGCCAGGTCCTACGAGCAGTACTTC.